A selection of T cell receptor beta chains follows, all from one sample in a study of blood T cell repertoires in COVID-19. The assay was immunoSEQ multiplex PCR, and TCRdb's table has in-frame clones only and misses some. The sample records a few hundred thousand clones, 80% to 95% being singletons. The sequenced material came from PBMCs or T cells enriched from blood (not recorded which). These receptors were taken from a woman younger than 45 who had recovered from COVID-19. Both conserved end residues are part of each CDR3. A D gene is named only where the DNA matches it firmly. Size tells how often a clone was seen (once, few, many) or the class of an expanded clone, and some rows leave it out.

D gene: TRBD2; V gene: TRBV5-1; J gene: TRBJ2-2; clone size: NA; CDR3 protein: CASSYSAGVITGELFF; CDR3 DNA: TGCGCCAGCAGCTACTCAGCGGGAGTAATCACCGGGGAGCTGTTTTTT
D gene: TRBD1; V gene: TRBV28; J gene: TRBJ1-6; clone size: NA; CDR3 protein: CASSWDSLGTSPLHF; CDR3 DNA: TGTGCCAGCAGTTGGGACAGTTTAGGGACTTCACCCCTCCACTTT
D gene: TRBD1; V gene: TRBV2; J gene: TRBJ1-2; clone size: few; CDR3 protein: CASREDREDGYTF; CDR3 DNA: TGTGCCAGCAGGGAAGACAGGGAAGATGGCTACACCTTC
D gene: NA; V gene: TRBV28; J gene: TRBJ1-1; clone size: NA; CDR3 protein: CASNLGGRGRAFF; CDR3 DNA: TGTGCCAGCAATCTGGGGGGACGAGGGAGAGCTTTCTTT
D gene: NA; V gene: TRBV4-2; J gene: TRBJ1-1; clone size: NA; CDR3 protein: CASSPEQAHTEAFF; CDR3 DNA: TGTGCCAGCAGCCCCGAACAGGCCCACACTGAAGCTTTCTTT
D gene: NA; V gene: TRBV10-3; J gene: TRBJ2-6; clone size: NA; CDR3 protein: CAISDPGIGGGANVLTF; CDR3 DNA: TGTGCCATCAGTGACCCAGGGATAGGCGGTGGGGCCAACGTCCTGACTTTC
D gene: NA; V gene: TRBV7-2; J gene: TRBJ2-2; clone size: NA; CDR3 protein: CASSWGESTGELFF; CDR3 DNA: TGTGCCAGCAGCTGGGGAGAGAGCACCGGGGAGCTGTTTTTT
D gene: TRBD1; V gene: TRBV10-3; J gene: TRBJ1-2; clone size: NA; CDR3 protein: CAISEAYQGQGSGYTF; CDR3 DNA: TGTGCCATCAGTGAGGCCTACCAGGGACAGGGTAGTGGCTACACCTTC
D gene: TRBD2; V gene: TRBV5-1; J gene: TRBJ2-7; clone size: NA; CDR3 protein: CASSARTSGDYEQYF; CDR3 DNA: TGCGCCAGCAGCGCCAGGACTAGCGGAGACTACGAGCAGTACTTC
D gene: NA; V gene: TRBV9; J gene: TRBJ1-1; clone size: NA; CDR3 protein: CASSVAQVATEAFF; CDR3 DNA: TGTGCCAGCAGCGTTGCACAAGTAGCAACTGAAGCTTTCTTT
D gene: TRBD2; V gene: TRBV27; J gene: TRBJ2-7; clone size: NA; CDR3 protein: CASKRVRGGGLYEQYF; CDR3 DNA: TGTGCCAGCAAGAGGGTCCGAGGCGGGGGGCTCTACGAGCAGTACTTC
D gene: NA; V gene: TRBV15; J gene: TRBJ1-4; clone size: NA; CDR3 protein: CATSRDFGYEKLFF; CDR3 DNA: TGTGCCACCAGCAGAGATTTCGGGTATGAAAAACTGTTTTTT
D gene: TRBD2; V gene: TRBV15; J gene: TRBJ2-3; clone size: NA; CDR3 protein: CATSRSGLAGDTQYF; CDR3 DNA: TGTGCCACCAGCAGATCGGGACTAGCGGGTGATACGCAGTATTTT
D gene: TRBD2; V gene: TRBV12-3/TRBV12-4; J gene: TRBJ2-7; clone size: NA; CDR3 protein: CASSSPPGLKYF; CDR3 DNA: TGTGCCAGCAGTTCCCCACCGGGACTAAAGTACTTC
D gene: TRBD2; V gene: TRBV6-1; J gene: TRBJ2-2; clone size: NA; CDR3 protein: CASSDKAGGRTGELFF; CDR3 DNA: TGTGCCAGCAGTGATAAGGCGGGAGGGCGAACCGGGGAGCTGTTTTTT
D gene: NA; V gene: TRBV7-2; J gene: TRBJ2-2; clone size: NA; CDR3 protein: CASSLSEGINTGELFF; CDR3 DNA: TGTGCCAGCAGCCTCAGTGAGGGCATTAACACCGGGGAGCTGTTTTTT
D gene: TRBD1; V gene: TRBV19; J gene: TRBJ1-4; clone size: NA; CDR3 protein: CASKTGLTNEKLFF; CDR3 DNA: TGTGCCAGTAAGACAGGGTTAACTAATGAAAAACTGTTTTTT
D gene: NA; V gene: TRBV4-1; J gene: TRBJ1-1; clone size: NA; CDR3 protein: CASKKPGQTTHTEAFF; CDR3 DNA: TGCGCCAGCAAGAAACCGGGACAAACAACACACACTGAAGCTTTCTTT
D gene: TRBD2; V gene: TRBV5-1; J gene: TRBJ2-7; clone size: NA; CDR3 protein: CASKKLAGHSYEQYF; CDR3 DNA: TGCGCCAGCAAGAAACTAGCGGGACACTCCTACGAGCAGTACTTC
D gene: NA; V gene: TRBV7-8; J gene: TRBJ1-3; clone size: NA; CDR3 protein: CASSPRAGPSSGNTIYF; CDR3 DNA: TGTGCCAGCAGCCCCAGGGCAGGGCCGAGCTCTGGAAACACCATATATTTT
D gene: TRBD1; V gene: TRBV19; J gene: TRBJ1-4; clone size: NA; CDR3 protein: CASSSRQGRGEKLFF; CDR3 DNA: TGTGCCAGTAGCTCGAGACAGGGAAGGGGTGAAAAACTGTTTTTT
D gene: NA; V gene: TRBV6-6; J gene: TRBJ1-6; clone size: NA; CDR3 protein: CASSRRQSTVYNSPLHF; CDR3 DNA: TGTGCCAGCAGTCGGCGGCAATCGACAGTATATAATTCACCCCTCCACTTT
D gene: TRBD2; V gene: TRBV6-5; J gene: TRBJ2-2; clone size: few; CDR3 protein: CASGRGGRLGELFF; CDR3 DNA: TGTGCCAGCGGACGGGGGGGTCGGCTGGGGGAGCTGTTTTTT